This T cell receptor beta chain was found in a study of T cell responses to AZD1222 COVID-19 vaccine. Profiling relied on immunoSEQ multiplex PCR, and the TCRdb table lists in-frame clones only, not all of them. Of tens of thousands of clones in the sample, approximately 88% were seen once. Trimming cost V 1 base and J 4 bases, with 5 bases left between them. CDR3 length: 13 residues. CDR1 is LNHNV, CDR2 YYDKDF, per germline (reference sequence). This clonotype was obtained from an adult in good health. This rearrangement joins TRBV15 to TRBJ2-1; D call uncertain. Here the sequenced sample was peripheral blood, taken on day 0 of AZD1222 vaccination. This CDR3 is CATSRGLYNEQFF. The CDR3 DNA reads TGTGCCACCAGCAGAGGCCTATACAATGAGCAGTTCTTC. Full variable domain (outside the CDR3, taken from reference TRBV15 and TRBJ2-1): DAMVIQNPRYQVTQFGKPVTLSCSQTLNHNVMYWYQQKSSQAPKLLFHYYDKDFNNEADTPDNFQSRRPNTSFCFLDIRSPGLGDTAMYLCATSRGLYNEQFFGPGTRLTVL.